This is a list of T cell receptor beta chains from one sample in a study of cytomegalovirus exposure and HLA in healthy donors. This table comes from immunoSEQ multiplex PCR, and its TCRdb copy is limited to in-frame clones, with some not included. This repertoire shows more than 140,000 clones, 82% found once; its top ten account for 3% to 3.5%. The specimen sequenced was PBMCs. Source of these receptors: a man aged 18 to 30 in good health and CMV-seropositive. CDR3s include the opening cysteine and the closing phenylalanine or tryptophan. The order of the fields is V gene, CDR3 length, clone size, D gene, J gene, CDR3 protein, CDR3 DNA. The D gene is left open where the match is weak. Size tells how often a clone was seen (once, few, many) or the class of an expanded clone, and some rows leave it out.

V: TRBV19
length: 13
size: -
D: -
J: TRBJ2-3
CDR3: CATSPGGTDTQYF
DNA: TGTGCCACCTCCCCGGGGGGCACAGATACGCAGTATTTT

V: TRBV19
length: 16
size: -
D: TRBD2
J: TRBJ2-1
CDR3: CASSRTSGPSYNEQFF
DNA: TGTGCCAGTAGTCGGACTAGCGGGCCCTCCTACAATGAGCAGTTCTTC

V: TRBV5-1
length: 16
size: -
D: -
J: TRBJ1-3
CDR3: CASSLDTDLSGNTIYF
DNA: TGCGCCAGCAGCTTGGATACAGACCTCTCTGGAAACACCATATATTTT

V: TRBV5-6
length: 16
size: -
D: -
J: TRBJ2-2
CDR3: CASSLAAGSVTGELFF
DNA: TGTGCCAGCAGCTTGGCTGCAGGGTCTGTTACCGGGGAGCTGTTTTTT

V: TRBV4-1
length: 13
size: -
D: -
J: TRBJ2-5
CDR3: CASSQDDRETQYF
DNA: TGCGCCAGCAGCCAAGACGATCGGGAGACCCAGTACTTC

V: TRBV28
length: 15
size: few
D: -
J: TRBJ1-5
CDR3: CASSTSSGGHQPQHF
DNA: -

V: TRBV5-4
length: 14
size: few
D: TRBD1
J: TRBJ1-1
CDR3: CASSLGQGFSEAFF
DNA: TGTGCCAGCAGCTTGGGACAGGGTTTTTCGGAAGCTTTCTTT

V: TRBV6-1
length: 15
size: few
D: -
J: TRBJ2-2
CDR3: CASSDFEGRTGELFF
DNA: TGTGCCAGCAGTGATTTCGAGGGTAGGACCGGGGAGCTGTTTTTT

V: TRBV19
length: 14
size: few
D: TRBD2
J: TRBJ2-1
CDR3: CASSIVPSGNEQFF
DNA: TGTGCCAGTAGTATAGTGCCTAGCGGGAATGAGCAGTTCTTC

V: TRBV5-1
length: 11
size: -
D: -
J: TRBJ1-4
CDR3: CASSSGQKQFF
DNA: TGCGCCAGCAGCTCCGGACAGAAACAGTTTTTT

V: TRBV28
length: 16
size: -
D: TRBD1
J: TRBJ2-3
CDR3: CASSSDRGPRTDTQYF
DNA: TGTGCCAGCAGTTCCGACAGGGGTCCGAGGACAGATACGCAGTATTTT

V: TRBV6-5
length: 15
size: few
D: TRBD1
J: TRBJ1-1
CDR3: CASSSTGGRGTEAFF
DNA: TGTGCCAGCAGCTCGACAGGGGGTAGGGGCACTGAAGCTTTCTTT

V: TRBV29-1
length: 14
size: -
D: TRBD1
J: TRBJ2-7
CDR3: CSAELGTGGYEQYF
DNA: TGCAGCGCCGAGTTAGGGACAGGGGGCTACGAGCAGTACTTC

V: TRBV6-1
length: 18
size: few
D: -
J: TRBJ1-2
CDR3: CASSEWENWAGDSYGYTF
DNA: TGTGCCAGCAGTGAATGGGAGAATTGGGCAGGGGATTCCTATGGCTACACCTTC

V: TRBV4-1
length: 16
size: once
D: TRBD2
J: TRBJ2-2
CDR3: CASSQRLAGGIGELFF
DNA: TGCGCCAGCAGCCAACGACTAGCGGGAGGAATCGGGGAGCTGTTTTTT

V: TRBV29-1
length: 16
size: -
D: TRBD2
J: TRBJ2-1
CDR3: CSVEGSGGGSYNEQFF
DNA: TGCAGCGTTGAAGGATCGGGGGGAGGCTCCTACAATGAGCAGTTCTTC

V: TRBV18
length: 12
size: -
D: -
J: TRBJ1-1
CDR3: CASSQDGTEAFF
DNA: TGTGCCAGCTCGCAGGATGGCACTGAAGCTTTCTTT

V: TRBV7-9
length: 13
size: -
D: -
J: TRBJ2-7
CDR3: CASNRDNSYEQYF
DNA: TGTGCCAGCAACAGGGACAACTCCTACGAGCAGTACTTC

V: TRBV7-3
length: 14
size: -
D: -
J: TRBJ1-1
CDR3: CASSQGPAGAEAFF
DNA: TGTGCCAGCAGCCAAGGGCCGGCGGGTGCTGAAGCTTTCTTT

V: TRBV4-1
length: 13
size: -
D: -
J: TRBJ2-5
CDR3: CASSLTVRETQYF
DNA: TGCGCCAGCAGTCTCACGGTCCGGGAGACCCAGTACTTC